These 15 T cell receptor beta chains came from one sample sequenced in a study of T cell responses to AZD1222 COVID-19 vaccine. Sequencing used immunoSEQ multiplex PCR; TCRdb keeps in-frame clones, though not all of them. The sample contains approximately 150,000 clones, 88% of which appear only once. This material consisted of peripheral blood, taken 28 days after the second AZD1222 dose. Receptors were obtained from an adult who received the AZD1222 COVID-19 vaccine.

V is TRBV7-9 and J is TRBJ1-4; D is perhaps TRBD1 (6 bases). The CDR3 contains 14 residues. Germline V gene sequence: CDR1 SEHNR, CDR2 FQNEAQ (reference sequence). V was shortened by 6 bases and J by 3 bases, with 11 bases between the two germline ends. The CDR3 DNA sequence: TGTGCCAGCAGACTGGGGGCAGCTAATGAAAAACTGTTTTTT. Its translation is CASRLGAANEKLFF.

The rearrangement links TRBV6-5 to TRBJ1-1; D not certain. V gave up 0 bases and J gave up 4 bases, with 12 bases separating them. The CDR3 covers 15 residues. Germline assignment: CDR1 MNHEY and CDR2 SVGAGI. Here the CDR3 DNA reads TGTGCCAGCAGTTACTCGGGTGTGCGGACCACTGAAGCTTTCTTT. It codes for CASSYSGVRTTEAFF.

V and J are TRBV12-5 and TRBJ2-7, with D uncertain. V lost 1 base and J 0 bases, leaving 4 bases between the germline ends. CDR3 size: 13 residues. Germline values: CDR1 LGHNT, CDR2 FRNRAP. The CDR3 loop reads CASGLESSYEQYF. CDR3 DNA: TGTGCTAGTGGTTTGGAGAGCTCCTACGAGCAGTACTTC. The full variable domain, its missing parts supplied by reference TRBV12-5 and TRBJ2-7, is DARVTQTPRHKVTEMGQEVTMRCQPILGHNTVFWYRQTMMQGLELLAYFRNRAPLDDSGMPKDRFSAEMPDATLATLKIQPSEPRDSAVYFCASGLESSYEQYFGPGTRLTVT.

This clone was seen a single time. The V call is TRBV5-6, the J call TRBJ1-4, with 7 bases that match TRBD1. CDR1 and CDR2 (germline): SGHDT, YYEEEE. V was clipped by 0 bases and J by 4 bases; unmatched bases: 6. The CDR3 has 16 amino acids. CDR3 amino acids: CASSLEQGKVNEKLFF. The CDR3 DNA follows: TGTGCCAGCAGCTTGGAACAGGGGAAGGTTAATGAAAAACTGTTTTTT.

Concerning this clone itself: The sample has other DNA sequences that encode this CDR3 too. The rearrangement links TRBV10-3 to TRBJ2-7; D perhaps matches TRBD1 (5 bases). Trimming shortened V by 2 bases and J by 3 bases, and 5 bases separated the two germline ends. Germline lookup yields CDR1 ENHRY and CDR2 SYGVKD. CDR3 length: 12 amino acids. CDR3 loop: CAISEDSYEQYF. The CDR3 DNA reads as TGTGCCATCAGTGAGGACAGCTACGAGCAGTACTTC.

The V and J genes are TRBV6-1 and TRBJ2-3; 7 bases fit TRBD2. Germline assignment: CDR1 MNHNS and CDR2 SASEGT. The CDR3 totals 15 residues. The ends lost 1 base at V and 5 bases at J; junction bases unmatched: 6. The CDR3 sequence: CASSEGRGSGDTQYF. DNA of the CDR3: TGTGCCAGCAGTGAAGGGCGGGGGTCGGGAGATACGCAGTATTTT.

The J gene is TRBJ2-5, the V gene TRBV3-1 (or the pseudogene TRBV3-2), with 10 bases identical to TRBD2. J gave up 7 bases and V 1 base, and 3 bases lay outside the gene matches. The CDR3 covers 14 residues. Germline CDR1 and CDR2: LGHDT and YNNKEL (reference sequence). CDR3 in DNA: TGTGCCAGCAGCCAAGTGAGCGGGGGGGGGACCCAGTACTTC. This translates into CASSQVSGGGTQYF.

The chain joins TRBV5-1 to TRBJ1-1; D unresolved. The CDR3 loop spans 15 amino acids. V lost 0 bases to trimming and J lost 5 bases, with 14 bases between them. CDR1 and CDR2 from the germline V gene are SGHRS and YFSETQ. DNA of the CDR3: TGCGCCAGCAGCTTGGTTCCGACTAAAGGGACTGAAGCTTTCTTT. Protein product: CASSLVPTKGTEAFF.

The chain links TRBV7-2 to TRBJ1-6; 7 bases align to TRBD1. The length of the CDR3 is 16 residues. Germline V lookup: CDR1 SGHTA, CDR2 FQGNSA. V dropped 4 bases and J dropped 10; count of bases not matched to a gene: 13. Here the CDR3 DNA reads TGTGCCAGCAGCTCCATTATCCCTCAGGGGGTATCACCCCTCCACTTT. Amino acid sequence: CASSSIIPQGVSPLHF.

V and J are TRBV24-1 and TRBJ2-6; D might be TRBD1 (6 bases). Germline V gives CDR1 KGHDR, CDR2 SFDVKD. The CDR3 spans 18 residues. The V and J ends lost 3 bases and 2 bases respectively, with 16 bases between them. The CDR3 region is CATSDGRGSTAGANVLTF. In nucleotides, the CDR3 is TGTGCCACCAGTGATGGCAGGGGTAGTACGGCTGGGGCCAACGTCCTGACTTTC.

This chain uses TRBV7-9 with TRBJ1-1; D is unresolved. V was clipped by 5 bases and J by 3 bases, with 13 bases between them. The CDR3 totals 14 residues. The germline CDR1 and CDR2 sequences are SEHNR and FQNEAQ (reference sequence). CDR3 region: CASSLSRRDTEAFF. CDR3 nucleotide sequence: TGTGCCAGCAGCCTAAGCCGGAGGGACACTGAAGCTTTCTTT.

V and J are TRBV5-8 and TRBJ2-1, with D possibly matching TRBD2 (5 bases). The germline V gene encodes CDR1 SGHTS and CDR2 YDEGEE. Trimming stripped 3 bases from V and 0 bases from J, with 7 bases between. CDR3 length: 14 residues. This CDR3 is CASSYGDSYNEQFF. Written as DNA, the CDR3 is TGTGCCAGCAGCTACGGGGACTCCTACAATGAGCAGTTCTTC.

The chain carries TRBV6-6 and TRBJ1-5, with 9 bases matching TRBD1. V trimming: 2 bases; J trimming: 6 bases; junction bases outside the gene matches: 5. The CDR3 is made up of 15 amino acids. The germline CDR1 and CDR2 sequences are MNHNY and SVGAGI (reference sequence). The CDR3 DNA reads TGTGCCAGCAGTTACGGGACAGGGATCGGTCAGCCCCAGCATTTT. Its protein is CASSYGTGIGQPQHF.

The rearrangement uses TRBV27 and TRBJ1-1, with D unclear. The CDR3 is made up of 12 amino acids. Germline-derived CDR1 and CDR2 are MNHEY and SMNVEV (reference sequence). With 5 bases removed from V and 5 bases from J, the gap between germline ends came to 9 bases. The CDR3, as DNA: TGTGCCAGCAGTCATCGTGGGACTGAAGCTTTCTTT. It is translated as CASSHRGTEAFF.

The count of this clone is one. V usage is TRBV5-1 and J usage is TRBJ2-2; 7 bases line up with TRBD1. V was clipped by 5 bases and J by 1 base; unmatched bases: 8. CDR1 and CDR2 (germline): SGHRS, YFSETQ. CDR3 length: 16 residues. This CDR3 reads CASRPGGTENTGELFF. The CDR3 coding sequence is TGCGCCAGCAGACCTGGTGGGACAGAGAACACCGGGGAGCTGTTTTTT.